These 29 T cell receptor beta chains share one sample of origin, sequenced in a study of blood T cells in healthy people across ages. The use of a sample-barcoded 5' primer and a J-beta primer mix characterized a second PCR of roughly 6 to 11 cycles. Each CDR3 protein is one row after TCRdb ran MiXCR on the 5' RACE reads. The repertoire holds 1.4 million or so distinct CDR3 sequences, with 35% to 45% as singletons. Sequencing was performed on blood. The receptors stem from a woman in her late teens or twenties in good health.

This clonotype was observed a handful of times. The chain carries TRBV2 and TRBJ1-2, with 8 bases lining up with TRBD1. CDR3 length equals 12 residues. V lost 7 bases, J lost 8 bases, and 6 bases stayed unmatched. Germline CDR1 is SNHLY and CDR2 is FYNNEI. As DNA, the CDR3 is TGTGCCAGCAAGGAGACAGGGGTCGGCTACACCTTC. Protein product: CASKETGVGYTF.

The chain combines TRBV4-1 with TRBJ1-4, with D unresolved. Deletions cut 4 bases from V and 8 bases from J, with 11 bases between. This CDR3 has 13 amino acids. Germline CDR1 MGHRA, CDR2 YSYEKL. The CDR3 region is CASSRVLVEKLFF. The DNA for the CDR3 is TGCGCCAGCAGCCGGGTGTTGGTGGAAAAACTGTTTTTT.

The chain joins TRBV25-1 to TRBJ2-7; D is possibly TRBD1 or TRBD2 (6 bases each). The CDR3 contains 15 residues. The germline V gene has CDR1 MGHDK and CDR2 SYGVNS. With 6 bases removed from V and 7 bases from J, the gap between germline ends came to 22 bases. The CDR3 DNA sequence: TGTGCCAGCAGCGACTTAGACGGGGGCCTTCGGGAGCAGTACTTC. Translated: CASSDLDGGLREQYF.

This clonotype was detected only once. An end of the junction differs from the germline gene, which may be a read error. The chain recombines TRBV27 with TRBJ2-4; D remains unclear. The J call may be faulty, since TRBJ2-7 better matches the DNA end. Germline V CDR1 and CDR2: MNHEY, SMNVEV (reference sequence). This CDR3 comprises 13 residues. The CDR3 DNA reads as TGTGCCAACAGTTCTGGCGGAGCTTACGAGCAGTACTTC. Protein sequence: CANSSGGAYEQYF.

The CDR3 nucleotides read TGTGCCAGCAGCCAACATAATGAAAAACTGTTTTTT. It yields the protein CASSQHNEKLFF. V is TRBV3-1 and J is TRBJ1-4, with D unresolved. The V end lost 2 bases, the J end lost 4 bases, and 2 bases lay between the germline ends. Germline CDR1 is LGHDT and CDR2 is YNNKEL (reference sequence). The CDR3 contains 12 residues. Full variable domain (outside the CDR3, taken from reference TRBV3-1 and TRBJ1-4): DTAVSQTPKYLVTQMGNDKSIKCEQNLGHDTMYWYKQDSKKFLKIMFSYNNKELIINETVPNRFSPKSPDKAHLNLHINSLELGDSAVYFCASSQHNEKLFFGSGTQLSVL.

In this sample, this clonotype turned up a few times. The rearrangement uses TRBV11-2 and TRBJ2-5, with 9 bases matching TRBD2. V dropped 5 bases and J dropped 2; count of bases not matched to a gene: 9. In germline, CDR1 is SGHAT, CDR2 FQNNGV. The length of the CDR3 is 16 residues. DNA of the CDR3: TGTGCCAGCAGCCAGAAACCGGCGGGAGGGCAAGAGACCCAGTACTTC. It encodes CASSQKPAGGQETQYF.

The rearrangement joins TRBV4-2 to TRBJ1-5, with D tentatively TRBD1 (5 bases). This CDR3 comprises 16 residues. Germline V lookup: CDR1 LGHNA, CDR2 YNFKEQ. V was trimmed by 2 bases and J by 3 bases, leaving 14 bases between them. CDR3 amino acids: CASSQLGDSFNQPQHF. The CDR3 coding sequence is TGTGCCAGCAGCCAACTAGGGGATTCTTTCAATCAGCCCCAGCATTTT.

V and J are TRBV3-1 and TRBJ1-1; 8 nucleotides align to TRBD1. The V gene end was trimmed by 3 bases and the J gene end by 4 bases; junction bases not matched to a gene: 1. The CDR3 totals 13 residues. Germline V gives CDR1 LGHDT, CDR2 YNNKEL (reference sequence). CDR3 sequence (DNA): TGTGCCAGCAGCCATACAGGGGGCACTGAAGCTTTCTTT. Translated: CASSHTGGTEAFF.

This rearrangement joins TRBV18 to TRBJ1-5; D gene unclear. The CDR3 extends over 13 amino acids. V lost 3 bases, J lost 11 bases, and 14 bases lay in between. The germline CDR1 and CDR2 sequences are KGHSH and LQKENI. CDR3 nucleotides: TGTGCCAGCTCACCCTCTGCGGGATCAGCCCAGCATTTT. Protein product: CASSPSAGSAQHF.

The genes are TRBV6-5 and TRBJ1-4; TRBD1 agrees at 7 bases. The CDR3 is 14 residues long. Germline CDR1 and CDR2: MNHEY and SVGAGI. The trim removed 5 bases at V and 7 bases at J, leaving 7 bases unmatched. CDR3 nucleotide sequence: TGTGCCAGCAGTGCGCCCTGGACAGGTGAAAAACTGTTTTTT. This encodes CASSAPWTGEKLFF.

Only a few counts were recorded for this clonotype. The chain has TRBV5-1 and TRBJ1-4, with D perhaps TRBD1 (5 bases). Trimming stripped 5 bases from V and 2 bases from J, with 13 bases between. Germline-derived CDR1 and CDR2 are SGHRS and YFSETQ. This CDR3 region has 15 residues. The CDR3 DNA follows: TGCGCCAGCAGTTCCTCGCAGGGTACTAATGAAAAACTGTTTTTT. It yields the protein CASSSSQGTNEKLFF.

The chain carries TRBV6-2 or TRBV6-3 and TRBJ2-3, with D maybe TRBD2 (5 bases). V gave up 3 bases and J gave up 4 bases, with 11 bases separating them. CDR1 and CDR2 from the germline V gene are MNHEY and SVGEGT. This CDR3 has 14 amino acids. Here the CDR3 reads CASSYSRLSDTQYF. CDR3 in DNA: TGTGCCAGCAGTTATTCCCGACTATCAGATACGCAGTATTTT.

The V gene is TRBV12-3 or TRBV12-4, the J gene TRBJ2-7, with 9 positions matching TRBD2. V was pared by 2 bases and J by 7 bases, with 9 bases of the junction left unmatched. The CDR3 consists of 15 residues. The CDR3 DNA is TGTGCCAGCAGTTTACCGGGACTAGCACTGAGTGAGCAGTACTTC. Translated, it gives CASSLPGLALSEQYF.

This clonotype was recorded a few times. The chain combines TRBV29-1 with TRBJ2-3; D perhaps matches TRBD1 (6 bases). The germline V and J ends were trimmed by 6 bases and 6 bases, with 16 bases remaining between them. The CDR3 runs 13 residues. CDR1 and CDR2 (germline): SQVTM, ANQGSEA. CDR3 bases: TGCAGCGTCCGACAGGTTGTTCGGGATACGCAGTATTTT. It translates to CSVRQVVRDTQYF.

This chain uses TRBV4-1 with TRBJ2-3, with D perhaps TRBD1 or TRBD2 (6 bases each). The germline CDR1 and CDR2 sequences are MGHRA and YSYEKL. V was cut by 6 bases and J by 3 bases, with 16 bases left in between. There are 15 residues in the CDR3. The CDR3 is CASRPNGGKTDTQYF. The DNA of the CDR3 is TGCGCCAGCAGGCCCAACGGGGGCAAGACAGATACGCAGTATTTT.

With regard to this clonotype: A read error may be the cause here, since a much bigger clone is one base away. J is TRBJ1-2 and V is TRBV12-3 or TRBV12-4; 7 nucleotides agree with TRBD1. The CDR3 totals 17 residues. V shed 5 bases and J 4 bases; nucleotides not matched to a gene: 16. In DNA form, the CDR3 reads TGTGCCAGCAGTCCCACTCGACAGGGTCAGCGTGGCTATGGCTACACCTTC. Translated: CASSPTRQGQRGYGYTF.

The chain uses TRBV12-3 or TRBV12-4 and TRBJ2-4; TRBD1 is a possible D gene (5 bases). The CDR3 extends over 16 amino acids. The V and J ends lost 2 bases and 1 base respectively, with 12 bases between them. CDR3 sequence (DNA): TGTGCCAGCAGTTTATGGGCGACAGACGCCAAAAACATTCAGTACTTC. Its protein is CASSLWATDAKNIQYF.

At least ten counts were recorded for this clonotype. The rearrangement joins TRBV4-3 to TRBJ2-4; D uncertain. The end of the DNA fits TRBJ2-7 better, so the J call may be wrong. The CDR3 totals 13 residues. Germline CDR1 and CDR2: LGHNA and YSLEER. CDR3 protein: CASSQERGYEQYF. The DNA of the CDR3 is TGCGCCAGCAGCCAAGAAAGAGGATACGAGCAGTACTTC.

This clonotype appeared a few times. This chain connects TRBV5-1 to TRBJ1-1, with 7 positions matching TRBD1. Trimming removed 8 bases from V and 0 bases from J; junction bases left unmatched: 10. The CDR3 length is 15 residues. Germline CDR1 and CDR2: SGHRS and YFSETQ. CDR3 bases: TGCGCCAGTAACAGGGGTCAGGGATTGAACACTGAAGCTTTCTTT. Translated, it gives CASNRGQGLNTEAFF.

The V call is TRBV4-2, the J call TRBJ1-2, with D possibly matching TRBD1 (5 bases). The CDR3 spans 16 residues. Trimming cost V 2 bases and J 5 bases, with 18 bases left between them. Per the germline V gene, CDR1 is LGHNA and CDR2 is YNFKEQ. The CDR3 protein is CASSQPQGSQVYGYTF. CDR3 bases: TGTGCCAGCAGCCAACCTCAGGGTTCTCAGGTTTATGGCTACACCTTC.

In this sample, this clonotype turned up a few times. The genes are TRBV20-1 and TRBJ2-7; a weak D match, TRBD2 (5 bases). Germline loops: CDR1 DFQATT, CDR2 SNEGSKA (reference sequence). This CDR3 has 15 amino acids. V was pared by 0 bases and J by 3 bases, with 15 bases between. The CDR3 nucleotides read TGCAGTGCTAGAGATCCGTCCCGGGGAAACTACGAGCAGTACTTC. It encodes CSARDPSRGNYEQYF.

This clonotype was recorded a few times. The rearrangement links TRBV6-5 to TRBJ1-4; D is undetermined. Germline V gene lookup returns CDR1 MNHEY and CDR2 SVGAGI. The CDR3 totals 14 residues. Deletions cut 10 bases from V and 6 bases from J, with 18 bases between. Written as DNA, the CDR3 is TGTGCCACCCGGTTAGCGTGGAGGGATGAAAAACTGTTTTTT. Translating it yields CATRLAWRDEKLFF.

The V gene is TRBV4-3, the J gene TRBJ2-1; D unresolved. The CDR3 is 14 residues long. Germline V gene lookup returns CDR1 LGHNA and CDR2 YSLEER. V was pared by 1 base and J by 5 bases, with 9 bases between. The CDR3 loop reads CASSQADVNNEQFF. Written as DNA, the CDR3 is TGCGCCAGCAGCCAAGCGGACGTAAACAATGAGCAGTTCTTC.

This clonotype was observed a handful of times. V usage is TRBV9 and J usage is TRBJ1-6; D not certain. Germline values: CDR1 SGDLS, CDR2 YYNGEE. Trimming stripped 1 base from V and 6 bases from J, with 11 bases between. The CDR3 sequence is 15 residues long. The DNA of the CDR3 is TGTGCCAGCAGCGTATCTTGGAACGGTAATTCACCCCTCCACTTT. As protein: CASSVSWNGNSPLHF.

This clonotype was found a few times. The rearrangement links TRBV20-1 to TRBJ2-4, with D uncertain. This CDR3 is 13 amino acids long. Germline assignment: CDR1 DFQATT and CDR2 SNEGSKA (reference sequence). The ends were cut back, 6 bases at V and 0 bases at J, with 9 bases in the middle. In DNA, the CDR3 is TGCAGTGCCGGCAGGATAGCCAAAAACATTCAGTACTTC. This encodes CSAGRIAKNIQYF.

Concerning this clonotype: The junction and the germline gene differ at one end; a read error may be behind it. This chain connects TRBV6-2 or TRBV6-3 to TRBJ2-1; weak D call: TRBD1 (6 bases). CDR1 MNHEY and CDR2 SVGEGT come from the germline V gene. The CDR3 length is 13 residues. This CDR3 is CASTYPLGQEQFF. DNA for the CDR3: TGTGCCAGCACTTACCCACTCGGACAGGAGCAGTTCTTC.

The J gene is TRBJ1-1, the V gene TRBV6-6; D is perhaps TRBD1 (5 bases). Germline-derived CDR1 and CDR2 are MNHNY and SVGAGI (reference sequence). The length of the CDR3 is 17 residues. The ends were cut back, 9 bases at V and 0 bases at J, with 23 bases in the middle. The CDR3 loop is CARNYWTPGTLNTEAFF. CDR3 DNA sequence: TGTGCCAGAAACTACTGGACACCTGGGACTCTGAACACTGAAGCTTTCTTT.

This clonotype has a count of ten or more. The chain links TRBV7-2 to TRBJ2-7; weak D call: TRBD2 (5 bases). Germline V gives CDR1 SGHTA, CDR2 FQGNSA. V was clipped by 1 base and J by 2 bases, with 9 bases between them. The length of the CDR3 is 14 residues. The CDR3 sequence is CASSLGLTTYEQYF. Here the CDR3 DNA reads TGTGCCAGCAGCTTAGGGTTGACTACCTACGAGCAGTACTTC.

On this clonotype itself: The junction shows a germline mismatch at one end, possibly a read error. This rearrangement joins TRBV20-1 to TRBJ1-6, with 10 bases matching TRBD1. The germline CDR1 and CDR2 sequences are DFQATT and SNEGSKA (reference sequence). This CDR3 is 17 amino acids long. CDR3 sequence: CSARGYWTGGSDSPPHF. The CDR3 DNA sequence: TGCAGTGCTAGAGGATACTGGACAGGGGGATCGGATTCACCCCCCCACTTT.